The clone carrying this T cell receptor beta chain was counted at least ten times. These data are taken from a study of read filtering for tumor transcriptome and immune sequencing. Molecular barcoded adaptors covering alpha/delta and beta/gamma chains were used on 400 ng RNA. One entry per CDR3 protein results from TCRdb running MiXCR on the reads. The profile shows 130,000 or so distinct CDR3 sequences, less than 15% of them singletons. The TCR originated in a donor aged 40 or older with multiple myeloma. Input material: a population of CD138-negative cells sorted from bone marrow.

CDR3 amino acids: CSARSRTGVEQFF. CDR3 sequence (DNA): TGCAGTGCTAGATCCCGGACAGGGGTTGAGCAGTTCTTC. This chain connects TRBV20-1 to TRBJ2-1; 9 positions agree with TRBD1. J was trimmed by 9 bases and V by 2 bases; bases with no gene match: 5. Germline lookup yields CDR1 DFQATT and CDR2 SNEGSKA (reference sequence). This CDR3 spans 13 amino acids.